Each of the 29 T cell receptor beta chains below was sequenced from the same sample in a study of blood T cell repertoires in COVID-19. Measured with immunoSEQ multiplex PCR; TCRdb has only the in-frame clones, and not every one. Of about 150,000 clones listed, approximately 86% are singletons. Source material: peripheral blood. These receptors all come from a man between 60 and 75 years old with COVID-19, enrolled during active disease.

The chain combines TRBV18 with TRBJ2-5; D is perhaps TRBD1 (6 bases). Between the trimmed V and J ends, which lost 1 base and 1 base, there was a span of 13 bases. Germline CDR1 and CDR2: KGHSH and LQKENI. This CDR3 has 16 amino acids. The CDR3 region is CASSPLGGMGQETQYF. The CDR3 region has the DNA TGTGCCAGCTCACCACTAGGGGGTATGGGCCAAGAGACCCAGTACTTC.

This chain uses TRBV28 with TRBJ1-5; 8 nucleotides match TRBD1. From germline, CDR1 is MDHEN and CDR2 SYDVKM. The J segment lost 6 bases and the V segment lost 7 bases, leaving 2 bases of the junction unmatched. The CDR3 covers 12 residues. DNA of the CDR3: TGTGCCAGCACAGGGGGCCCTCAGCCCCAGCATTTT. This translates into CASTGGPQPQHF.

The chain joins TRBV5-6 to TRBJ2-4; 8 bases are shared with TRBD1. V shed 4 bases, J shed 5 bases, and the junction held 11 bases outside the gene matches. From germline, CDR1 is SGHDT and CDR2 YYEEEE. The CDR3 is 16 residues long. The CDR3 DNA reads as TGTGCCAGCAGCAGAGGACAGGGAGTACTAGAAAACATTCAGTACTTC. Its protein product is CASSRGQGVLENIQYF.

This chain uses TRBV30 with TRBJ2-3, with 9 bases aligning to TRBD2. Looked up from germline, CDR1 is GTSNPN and CDR2 is SVGIG (reference sequence). Germline trimming cut 0 bases from V and 0 bases from J; bases unmatched to any gene: 16. There are 20 residues in the CDR3. In DNA form, the CDR3 reads TGTGCCTGGAGTGTATTCCTCCTAGCGGGACAGCTTTCTAGCACAGATACGCAGTATTTT. It is translated as CAWSVFLLAGQLSSTDTQYF.

V usage is TRBV27 and J usage is TRBJ1-4, with TRBD1 as a possible D gene (6 bases). Trimming pared 6 bases from V and 6 bases from J, leaving 11 bases between. Per germline, CDR1 MNHEY and CDR2 SMNVEV (reference sequence). CDR3 size: 13 residues. The CDR3 DNA is TGTGCCAGCAGAAACAGGGATTATGAAAAACTGTTTTTT. Protein: CASRNRDYEKLFF. The complete variable domain, with remaining parts taken from reference TRBV27 and TRBJ1-4, reads EAQVTQNPRYLITVTGKKLTVTCSQNMNHEYMSWYRQDPGLGLRQIYYSMNVEVTDKGDVPEGYKVSRKEKRNFPLILESPSPNQTSLYFCASRNRDYEKLFFGSGTQLSVL.

The CDR3 coding sequence is TGTGCCAGCAGCCGCAGCTACGAGCAGTACTTC. Amino acids: CASSRSYEQYF. The chain links TRBV11-2 to TRBJ2-7; D gene unclear. Trimming took 5 bases from V and 3 from J, leaving 5 bases between them. The CDR3 runs 11 residues. Germline CDR1 and CDR2: SGHAT and FQNNGV.

The chain joins TRBV3-1 (or the pseudogene TRBV3-2) to TRBJ1-1; tentative D call: TRBD1 (5 bases). This CDR3 region has 12 residues. The germline V gene encodes CDR1 LGHDT and CDR2 YNNKEL (reference sequence). Trimming stripped 3 bases from V and 11 bases from J, with 13 bases between. The CDR3 region is CASSQEGVFAFF. The CDR3 region has the DNA TGTGCCAGCAGCCAGGAAGGGGTTTTCGCTTTCTTT.

The V gene is TRBV6-2 or TRBV6-3, the J gene TRBJ1-2; the match to TRBD1 covers 9 bases. In germline, CDR1 is MNHEY, CDR2 SVGEGT. Trimming removed 6 bases from V and 7 bases from J; junction bases left unmatched: 9. The CDR3 length is 14 residues. CDR3 in DNA: TGTGCCAGCAGCCGAACCGGGACAGGGTCTGGCTACACCTTC. Translation gives CASSRTGTGSGYTF.

The chain is built from TRBV19 and TRBJ2-7; TRBD1 aligns across 10 bases. The CDR3 contains 13 residues. Germline CDR1 LNHDA, CDR2 SQIVND (reference sequence). V gave up 6 bases and J gave up 5 bases; unmatched junction bases: 4. This CDR3 reads CASRRTGGDEQYF. CDR3 DNA: TGTGCCAGTAGAAGGACAGGGGGGGACGAGCAGTACTTC.

The chain couples TRBV27 to TRBJ1-1; D may be TRBD1 (6 bases). The CDR3 consists of 14 residues. Trimming removed 3 bases from V and 0 bases from J, with 8 bases in between. Germline V CDR1 and CDR2: MNHEY, SMNVEV (reference sequence). The CDR3 sequence is CASSFNRVNTEAFF. CDR3 sequence (DNA): TGTGCCAGCAGTTTTAACAGGGTGAACACTGAAGCTTTCTTT.

J is TRBJ2-3 and V is TRBV4-3, with TRBD1 identical over 7 bases. The J segment lost 4 bases and the V segment lost 4 bases, leaving 8 bases of the junction unmatched. Germline V gene lookup returns CDR1 LGHNA and CDR2 YSLEER. The CDR3 extends over 15 amino acids. CDR3 nucleotides: TGCGCCAGCAGCCCAGGACAGGTCTTTGCAGATACGCAGTATTTT. Protein sequence: CASSPGQVFADTQYF.

The CDR3 coding sequence is TGTGCCAGTAGTACCAGGACAGGGGGGCTCGTCTATGGCTACACCTTC. It translates to CASSTRTGGLVYGYTF. V gene TRBV19 combines with J gene TRBJ1-2, with 10 bases identical to TRBD1. From germline, CDR1 is LNHDA and CDR2 SQIVND (reference sequence). V shed 4 bases, J shed 4 bases, and the junction held 9 bases outside the gene matches. This CDR3 spans 16 amino acids.

This rearrangement joins TRBV6-4 to TRBJ1-1, with D uncertain. Germline V gives CDR1 MRHNA, CDR2 SNTAGT. Between the trimmed V and J ends, which lost 2 bases and 0 bases, there was a span of 4 bases. The CDR3 contains 13 residues. In DNA, the CDR3 is TGTGCCAGCAGTGACCAGATGAACACTGAAGCTTTCTTT. It is translated as CASSDQMNTEAFF.

The chain couples TRBV6-6 to TRBJ1-2; TRBD1 matches 7 bases. V shed 0 bases and J 0 bases; nucleotides not matched to a gene: 1. The CDR3 spans 15 residues. The germline gives CDR1 MNHNY, CDR2 SVGAGI (reference sequence). The CDR3, as DNA: TGTGCCAGCAGTTACTCCCAGGGGGCTAACTATGGCTACACCTTC. Protein: CASSYSQGANYGYTF.

The rearrangement links TRBV11-3 to TRBJ1-4, with D perhaps matching TRBD1 (5 bases). V lost 4 bases and J lost 4, with 10 bases in between. The CDR3 is 14 residues long. Germline CDR1 is SGHNT and CDR2 is YENEEA. Here the CDR3 reads CASSSGGGNEKLFF. Here the CDR3 DNA reads TGTGCCAGCAGCTCCGGGGGAGGTAATGAAAAACTGTTTTTT.

V and J are TRBV4-3 and TRBJ1-4, with 7 bases matching TRBD1. There are 16 residues in the CDR3. V was pared by 0 bases and J by 5 bases, with 6 bases of the junction left unmatched. Germline lookup yields CDR1 LGHNA and CDR2 YSLEER. The CDR3 DNA is TGCGCCAGCAGCCAAGATCTGGGACAGCGGAATGAAAAACTGTTTTTT. Its protein is CASSQDLGQRNEKLFF.

The chain is built from TRBV6-1 and TRBJ1-1, with a tentative D call TRBD1 (6 bases). V lost 0 bases to trimming and J lost 5 bases, with 16 bases between them. Germline V lookup: CDR1 MNHNS, CDR2 SASEGT. This CDR3 contains 16 residues. The CDR3 nucleotides read TGTGCCAGCAGTGAAGCCTCTTACAGGGTCGGGACTGAAGCTTTCTTT. As protein: CASSEASYRVGTEAFF.

The chain has TRBV6-2 or TRBV6-3 and TRBJ1-4; no reliable D call. With 6 bases removed from V and 8 bases from J, the gap between germline ends came to 19 bases. The CDR3 length is 15 residues. CDR1 is MNHEY, CDR2 SVGEGT, per germline. The CDR3 nucleotides are TGTGCCAGCAGCTCCCCGGGAATCCAGCGAGAAAAACTGTTTTTT. Translation: CASSSPGIQREKLFF.

This clone has just a few counts. J is TRBJ2-3 and V is TRBV29-1; possible D gene TRBD2, 5 bases. Trimming removed 8 bases from V and 4 bases from J, with 13 bases in between. CDR3 size: 12 residues. Germline V gene lookup returns CDR1 SQVTM and CDR2 ANQGSEA. This CDR3 is CSTHGLPDTQYF. The DNA of the CDR3 is TGCAGCACCCACGGACTGCCAGATACGCAGTATTTT.

The chain employs TRBV2 and TRBJ2-1; 11 nucleotides match TRBD2. The CDR3 has 15 residues. The germline V gene encodes CDR1 SNHLY and CDR2 FYNNEI. The V and J ends lost 6 bases and 7 bases, in that order; junction bases with no gene match: 8. In DNA, the CDR3 is TGTGCCAGCAGGCCCACTAGCGGGAGTTCTAATGAGCAGTTCTTC. Translating gives CASRPTSGSSNEQFF. Variable domain in full (rest from reference TRBV2 and TRBJ2-1): EPEVTQTPSHQVTQMGQEVILRCVPISNHLYFYWYRQILGQKVEFLVSFYNNEISEKSEIFDDQFSVERPDGSNFTLKIRSTKLEDSAMYFCASRPTSGSSNEQFFGPGTRLTVL.

The chain joins TRBV6-5 to TRBJ2-5, with 11 bases that match TRBD1. J lost 2 bases, V lost 5 bases, and 4 bases had no gene match. CDR3 length: 15 amino acids. The germline V gene has CDR1 MNHEY and CDR2 SVGAGI. The CDR3 reads CASSPGTGGQETQYF. The CDR3 DNA is TGTGCCAGCAGTCCCGGGACAGGGGGACAAGAGACCCAGTACTTC.

V gene TRBV1 combines with J gene TRBJ2-3; TRBD2, the D gene given by the table, was not confirmed from the DNA. TRBV1 is listed as a pseudogene. The CDR3 totals 18 residues. In DNA form, the CDR3 reads TGCACCAGCAGCCAAGATATGGCTAGCGGGGACCGCACAGATACGCAGTATTTT. This translates into CTSSQDMASGDRTDTQYF.

The genes are TRBV2 and TRBJ2-5; tentatively, D is TRBD2 (5 bases). The CDR3 is 13 residues long. Germline-derived CDR1 and CDR2 are SNHLY and FYNNEI. V lost 7 bases, J lost 5 bases, and 14 bases lay in between. The CDR3 spells CASKGGFTETQYF. CDR3 bases: TGTGCCAGCAAGGGCGGGTTTACGGAGACCCAGTACTTC.

A single count supports this clone. The V and J genes are TRBV7-9 and TRBJ1-3; TRBD1 might be the D (6 bases). The CDR3 runs to 14 residues. CDR1 and CDR2 from the germline V gene are SEHNR and FQNEAQ (reference sequence). With 3 bases removed from V and 2 bases from J, the gap between germline ends came to 8 bases. CDR3 nucleotide sequence: TGTGCCAGCAGCTTTGGGGGCGCTGGAAACACCATATATTTT. It codes for CASSFGGAGNTIYF.

This rearrangement joins TRBV19 to TRBJ1-1; 7 nucleotides align to TRBD1. The trim removed 7 bases at V and 3 bases at J, leaving 5 bases unmatched. Germline V gives CDR1 LNHDA, CDR2 SQIVND (reference sequence). The CDR3 runs 13 residues. This CDR3 is CASNPTGDTEAFF. The CDR3 DNA reads TGTGCCAGTAACCCTACAGGGGACACTGAAGCTTTCTTT.

The rearrangement uses TRBV6-6 and TRBJ1-2; 8 nucleotides agree with TRBD1. Germline CDR1 and CDR2: MNHNY and SVGAGI (reference sequence). CDR3 length: 18 amino acids. V shed 5 bases, J shed 7 bases, and the junction held 21 bases outside the gene matches. CDR3 amino acids: CASSRGGESTGVRGGYTF. CDR3 bases: TGTGCCAGCAGTCGGGGGGGGGAGTCGACAGGGGTTCGAGGTGGCTACACCTTC.

The CDR3 coding sequence is TGTGCCAGCAGCTTAGTATCCTCTATATCCAACTATGGCTACACCTTC. It codes for CASSLVSSISNYGYTF. The chain uses TRBV7-8 and TRBJ1-2, with D hard to call. The CDR3 covers 16 residues. Trimming took 1 base from V and 2 from J, leaving 14 bases between them. Germline lookup yields CDR1 SGHVS and CDR2 FQNEAQ.

The V call is TRBV6-6, the J call TRBJ2-2; TRBD1 matches 7 bases. With V trimmed by 2 bases and J by 5 bases, 2 bases remained unmatched. The germline V gene has CDR1 MNHNY and CDR2 SVGAGI (reference sequence). The CDR3 loop spans 14 amino acids. This CDR3 is CASSYPTGTGELFF. The CDR3, as DNA: TGTGCCAGCAGTTACCCGACAGGGACCGGGGAGCTGTTTTTT.

Here the CDR3 reads CASIEGGNNSPLHF. In DNA, the CDR3 is TGTGCCAGCATCGAGGGGGGGAATAATTCACCCCTCCACTTT. The J gene is TRBJ1-6, the V gene TRBV6-5; the D gene is possibly TRBD1 (6 bases). This CDR3 spans 14 amino acids. Trimming took off 7 bases at V and 5 bases at J, with 12 bases between the two ends. Germline-derived CDR1 and CDR2 are MNHEY and SVGAGI.